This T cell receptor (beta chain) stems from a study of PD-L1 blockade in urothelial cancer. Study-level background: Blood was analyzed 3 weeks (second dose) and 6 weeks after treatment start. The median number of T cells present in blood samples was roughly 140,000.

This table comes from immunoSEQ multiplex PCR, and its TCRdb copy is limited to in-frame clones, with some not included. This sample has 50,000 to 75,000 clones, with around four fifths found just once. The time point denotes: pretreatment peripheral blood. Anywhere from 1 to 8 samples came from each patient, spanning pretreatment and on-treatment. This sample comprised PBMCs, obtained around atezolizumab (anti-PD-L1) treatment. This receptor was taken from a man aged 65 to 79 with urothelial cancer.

CDR3 in DNA: TGTGCCACCAGCAGAGAAAGGGCAGGGGGTAGCGACGAGCAGTACTTC. Its protein is CATSRERAGGSDEQYF. This rearrangement joins TRBV15 to TRBJ2-7, with 7 bases that match TRBD1. Germline V gene lookup returns CDR1 LNHNV and CDR2 YYDKDF (reference sequence). J was trimmed by 5 bases and V by 0 bases; bases with no gene match: 10. CDR3 size: 16 residues.